Below are 18 T cell receptor beta chains sequenced from a single sample in a study of T-cell reconstitution after alpha-beta-depleted transplantation in children. Library preparation (for TCRbeta) was performed with unique molecular identifiers. TCRdb reprocessed the PCR reads with MiXCR, giving one entry per CDR3 protein. The sample holds 700,000 to 850,000 distinct CDR3 sequences, roughly 15% seen once. This material consisted of PBMCs, mostly from graft donor cells, taken 360 days after TCRalphabeta/CD19-depleted stem cell transplant. All receptors derive from a male patient under 18 who had a stem cell transplant for acute lymphoblastic leukemia, so the T cells may come from the graft donor.

The chain uses TRBV2 and TRBJ2-1; 13 nucleotides line up with TRBD2. V trimming: 5 bases; J trimming: 5 bases; junction bases outside the gene matches: 3. Germline V CDR1 and CDR2: SNHLY, FYNNEI. The CDR3 is 15 amino acids. DNA for the CDR3: TGTGCCAGCAGTCCCGGGACTAGCGGGGACAATGAGCAGTTCTTC. Amino acids: CASSPGTSGDNEQFF.

A few counts support this clonotype. The V and J genes are TRBV4-1 and TRBJ2-7, with D possibly matching TRBD2 (5 bases). Trimming took off 1 base at V and 1 base at J, with 8 bases between the two ends. Germline CDR1 reads MGHRA; CDR2 reads YSYEKL. The CDR3 runs 14 residues. CDR3: CASSQVWESYEQYF. The CDR3 DNA is TGCGCCAGCAGCCAAGTTTGGGAGTCCTACGAGCAGTACTTC.

The sample holds a few counts of this clonotype. The chain recombines TRBV20-1 with TRBJ2-1, with 8 nucleotides matching TRBD2. Germline lookup yields CDR1 DFQATT and CDR2 SNEGSKA (reference sequence). This CDR3 is 13 amino acids long. J gave up 7 bases and V 5 bases, and 7 bases lay outside the gene matches. CDR3 residues: CSAVSGSGNEQFF. The CDR3 nucleotides are TGCAGTGCTGTGAGCGGGAGTGGGAATGAGCAGTTCTTC.

This clonotype was counted only a few times. DNA for the CDR3: TGTGCCAGCAGCTTAGGACGGGGCTCTTCCTATGGCTACACCTTC. Amino acid sequence: CASSLGRGSSYGYTF. V and J are TRBV7-9 and TRBJ1-2, with D perhaps matching TRBD1 (5 bases). Trimming stripped 1 base from V and 4 bases from J, with 13 bases between. The CDR3 runs to 15 residues. The germline CDR1 and CDR2 sequences are SEHNR and FQNEAQ (reference sequence).

CDR3 nucleotide sequence: TGTGCCAGCTCAGGGGATGGAAACACCATATATTTT. Its translation: CASSGDGNTIYF. The chain carries TRBV18 and TRBJ1-3, with D hard to call. CDR1 is KGHSH, CDR2 LQKENI, per germline. The V end lost 5 bases, the J end lost 3 bases, and 5 bases lay between the germline ends. This CDR3 contains 12 residues.

This clonotype was picked up a small number of times. In DNA, the CDR3 is TGCAGCGCTGAGGTGAGACGGTCGAACACCGGGGAGCTGTTTTTT. Amino acids: CSAEVRRSNTGELFF. The chain carries TRBV29-1 and TRBJ2-2; D is ambiguous. The V end lost 7 bases, the J end lost 0 bases, and 15 bases lay between the germline ends. There are 15 residues in the CDR3. Germline-derived CDR1 and CDR2 are SQVTM and ANQGSEA.

This clonotype was seen a handful of times. The rearrangement uses TRBV5-1 and TRBJ2-2, with a possible D match to TRBD2 (5 bases). Germline-derived CDR1 and CDR2 are SGHRS and YFSETQ. Trimming left V 4 bases short and J 3 bases short, with 19 bases between. The CDR3 contains 17 residues. In DNA form, the CDR3 reads TGCGCCAGCAGCCGGGGTCCATTCTTGGGTGACACCGGGGAGCTGTTTTTT. Residues: CASSRGPFLGDTGELFF.

This clonotype came up a few times. CDR3 in amino acids: CASTIVKFRTDTQYF. DNA of the CDR3: TGTGCCAGCACCATAGTTAAATTTCGCACAGATACGCAGTATTTT. The chain joins TRBV5-6 to TRBJ2-3, with no clear D. V was shortened by 6 bases and J by 1 base, with 15 bases between the two germline ends. Germline V gene lookup returns CDR1 SGHDT and CDR2 YYEEEE. This CDR3 has 15 amino acids.

This clonotype appeared a few times. The genes are TRBV15 and TRBJ1-4; D gene ambiguous. There are 16 residues in the CDR3. Between the trimmed V and J ends, which lost 0 bases and 7 bases, there was a span of 15 bases. The germline gives CDR1 LNHNV, CDR2 YYDKDF (reference sequence). The DNA of the CDR3 is TGTGCCACCAGCAGAGAGCGAGACGGTCTTCTTGAAAAACTGTTTTTT. Its translation: CATSRERDGLLEKLFF.

This clonotype has at least ten counts. This sequence joins TRBV20-1 and TRBJ2-7, with 8 bases aligning to TRBD2. Germline V lookup: CDR1 DFQATT, CDR2 SNEGSKA (reference sequence). V shed 6 bases, J shed 2 bases, and the junction held 3 bases outside the gene matches. The CDR3 totals 12 residues. CDR3 DNA: TGCAGTGCCGGGACTAGACCCTACGAGCAGTACTTC. Translation gives CSAGTRPYEQYF.

V usage is TRBV7-9 and J usage is TRBJ2-7, with TRBD2 identical over 7 bases. The CDR3 consists of 15 residues. Germline V gene data show CDR1 as SEHNR and CDR2 as FQNEAQ (reference sequence). V was clipped by 3 bases and J by 5 bases; unmatched bases: 10. CDR3 in DNA: TGTGCCAGCAGCTTTATATACGGGGGGAACGACGAGCAGTACTTC. Residues: CASSFIYGGNDEQYF.

The chain uses TRBV3-1 and TRBJ2-7, with D tentatively TRBD1 (6 bases). Trimming left V 3 bases short and J 5 bases short, with 11 bases between. This CDR3 region has 13 residues. Per germline, CDR1 LGHDT and CDR2 YNNKEL (reference sequence). CDR3 DNA: TGTGCCAGCAGCCACTTCAGGGACAACGAGCAGTACTTC. Amino acid sequence: CASSHFRDNEQYF.

This clonotype was counted between two and nine times. This sequence joins TRBV4-2 and TRBJ2-1; the match to TRBD2 covers 12 bases. V trimming: 2 bases; J trimming: 5 bases; junction bases outside the gene matches: 4. Germline CDR1 LGHNA, CDR2 YNFKEQ. This CDR3 comprises 16 residues. CDR3 loop: CASSQPLAGGNNEQFF. CDR3 DNA: TGTGCCAGCAGCCAACCCCTAGCGGGAGGGAACAATGAGCAGTTCTTC.

V gene TRBV19 combines with J gene TRBJ2-3; 13 bases are a match to TRBD2. The CDR3 covers 17 residues. V trimming: 9 bases; J trimming: 4 bases; junction bases outside the gene matches: 13. Per germline, CDR1 LNHDA and CDR2 SQIVND (reference sequence). The CDR3 region is CASSPRTSGSSADTQYF. The CDR3 DNA is TGTGCCAGCAGCCCCCGGACTAGCGGGAGTTCCGCAGATACGCAGTATTTT.

This rearrangement joins TRBV7-9 to TRBJ1-5; 8 bases fit TRBD1. Germline V gene data show CDR1 as SEHNR and CDR2 as FQNEAQ (reference sequence). The V segment lost 3 bases and the J segment 4 bases; nucleotides outside the gene matches: 5. This CDR3 is built from 15 residues. The CDR3 bases are TGTGCCAGCAGCTTGTACAGGGGGGGGAATCAGCCCCAGCATTTT. This encodes CASSLYRGGNQPQHF.

This clonotype was found a few times. CDR3 region: CASSQVVILREKLFF. The CDR3 nucleotides are TGCGCCAGCAGCCAAGTGGTAATACTAAGGGAAAAACTGTTTTTT. V usage is TRBV4-1 and J usage is TRBJ1-4; D is unclear. Trimming stripped 1 base from V and 8 bases from J, with 14 bases between. The CDR3 runs to 15 residues. Germline-derived CDR1 and CDR2 are MGHRA and YSYEKL.

At least ten counts were recorded for this clonotype. V usage is TRBV7-9 and J usage is TRBJ2-2; D uncertain. CDR1 is SEHNR, CDR2 FQNEAQ, per germline (reference sequence). The CDR3 contains 14 residues. Trimming shortened V by 2 bases and J by 0 bases, and 4 bases separated the two germline ends. In DNA, the CDR3 is TGTGCCAGCAGCTTACTATCGAACACCGGGGAGCTGTTTTTT. It encodes CASSLLSNTGELFF. The variable domain in full, completed from reference TRBV7-9 and TRBJ2-2, reads DTGVSQNPRHKITKRGQNVTFRCDPISEHNRLYWYRQTLGQGPEFLTYFQNEAQLEKSRLLSDRFSAERPKGSFSTLEIQRTEQGDSAMYLCASSLLSNTGELFFGEGSRLTVL.

As for this clonotype: The junction does not match germline at one end; this may be a read error. The chain recombines TRBV11-1 with TRBJ1-2; D not certain. There are 15 residues in the CDR3. The germline CDR1 and CDR2 sequences are SGHAT and FQDESV (reference sequence). CDR3 loop: CASSAVPGAGYSYTF. DNA for the CDR3: TGTGCCAGCAGCGCAGTACCGGGAGCTGGCTATAGCTACACCTTC. Full variable domain (rest looked up from reference TRBV11-1 and TRBJ1-2): EAEVAQSPRYKITEKSQAVAFWCDPISGHATLYWYRQILGQGPELLVQFQDESVVDDSQLPKDRFSAERLKGVDSTLKIQPAELGDSAMYLCASSAVPGAGYSYTFGSGTRLTVV.